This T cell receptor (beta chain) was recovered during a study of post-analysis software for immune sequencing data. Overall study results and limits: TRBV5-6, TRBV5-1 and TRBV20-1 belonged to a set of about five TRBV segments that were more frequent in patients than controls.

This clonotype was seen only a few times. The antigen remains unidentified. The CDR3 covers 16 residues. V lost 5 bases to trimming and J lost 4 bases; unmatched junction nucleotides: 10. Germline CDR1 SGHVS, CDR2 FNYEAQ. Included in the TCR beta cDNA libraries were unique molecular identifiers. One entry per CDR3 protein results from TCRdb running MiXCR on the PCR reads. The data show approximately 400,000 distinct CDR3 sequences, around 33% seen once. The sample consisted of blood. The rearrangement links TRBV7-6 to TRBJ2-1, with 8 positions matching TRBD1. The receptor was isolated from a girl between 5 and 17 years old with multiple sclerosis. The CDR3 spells CASSPTRDRSYNEQFF. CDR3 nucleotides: TGTGCCAGCAGCCCAACCCGGGACAGGAGTTACAATGAGCAGTTCTTC.